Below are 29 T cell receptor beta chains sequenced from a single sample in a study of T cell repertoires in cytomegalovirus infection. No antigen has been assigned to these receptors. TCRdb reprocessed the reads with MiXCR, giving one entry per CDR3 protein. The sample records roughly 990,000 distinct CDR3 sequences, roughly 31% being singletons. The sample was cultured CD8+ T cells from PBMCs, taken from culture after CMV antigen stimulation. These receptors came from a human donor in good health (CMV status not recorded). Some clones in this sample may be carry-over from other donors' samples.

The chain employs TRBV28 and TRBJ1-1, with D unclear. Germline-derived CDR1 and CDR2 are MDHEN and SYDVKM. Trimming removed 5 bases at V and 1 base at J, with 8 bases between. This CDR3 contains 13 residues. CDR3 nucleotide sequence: TGTGCCAGCAGTCAAACAAGGAACACTGAAGCTTTCTTT. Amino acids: CASSQTRNTEAFF.

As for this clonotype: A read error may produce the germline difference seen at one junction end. CDR3 in DNA: TGTGCCAGCAGCCAATCCAGAGCGGGGGTCCAAGAGACCCAGTACTTC. Translation: CASSQSRAGVQETQYF. This chain links TRBV4-1 with TRBJ2-5; 8 bases line up with TRBD2. The CDR3 loop spans 16 amino acids. The germline V gene encodes CDR1 MGHRA and CDR2 YSYEKL.

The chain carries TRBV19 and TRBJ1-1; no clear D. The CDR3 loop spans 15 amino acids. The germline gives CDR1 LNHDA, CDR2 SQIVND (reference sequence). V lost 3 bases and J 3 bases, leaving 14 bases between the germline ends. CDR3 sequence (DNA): TGTGCCAGTAGTATTTTCGGTCCTTACTACACTGAAGCTTTCTTT. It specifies CASSIFGPYYTEAFF.

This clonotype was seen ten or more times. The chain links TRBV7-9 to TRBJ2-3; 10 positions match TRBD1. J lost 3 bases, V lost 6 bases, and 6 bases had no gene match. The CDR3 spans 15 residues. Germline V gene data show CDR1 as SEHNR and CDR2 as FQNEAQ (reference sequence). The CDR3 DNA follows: TGTGCCAGCAGTCCCGGGACAGGGGATACAGATACGCAGTATTTT. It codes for CASSPGTGDTDTQYF.

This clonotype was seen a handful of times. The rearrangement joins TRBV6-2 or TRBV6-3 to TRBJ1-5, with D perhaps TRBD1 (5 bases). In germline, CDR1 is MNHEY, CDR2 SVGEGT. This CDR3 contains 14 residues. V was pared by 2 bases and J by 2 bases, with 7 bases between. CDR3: CASSYGARNQPQHF. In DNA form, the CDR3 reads TGTGCCAGCAGTTACGGGGCCCGCAATCAGCCCCAGCATTTT.

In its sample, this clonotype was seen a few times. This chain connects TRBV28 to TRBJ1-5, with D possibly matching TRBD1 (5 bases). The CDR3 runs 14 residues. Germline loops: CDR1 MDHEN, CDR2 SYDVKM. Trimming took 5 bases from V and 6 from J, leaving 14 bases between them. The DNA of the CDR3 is TGTGCCAGCAGTGGGGGGGGGACCAGTCAGCCCCAGCATTTT. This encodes CASSGGGTSQPQHF.

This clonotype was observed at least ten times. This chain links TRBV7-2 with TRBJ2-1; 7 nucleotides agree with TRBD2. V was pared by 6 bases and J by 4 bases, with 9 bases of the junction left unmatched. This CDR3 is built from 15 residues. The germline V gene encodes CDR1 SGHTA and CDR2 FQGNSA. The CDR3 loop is CASSSLEGLYNEQFF. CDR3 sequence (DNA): TGTGCCAGCAGTTCGCTGGAGGGACTATACAATGAGCAGTTCTTC. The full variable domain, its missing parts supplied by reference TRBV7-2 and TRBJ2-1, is GAGVSQSPSNKVTEKGKDVELRCDPISGHTALYWYRQSLGQGLEFLIYFQGNSAPDKSGLPSDRFSAERTGGSVSTLTIQRTQQEDSAVYLCASSSLEGLYNEQFFGPGTRLTVL.

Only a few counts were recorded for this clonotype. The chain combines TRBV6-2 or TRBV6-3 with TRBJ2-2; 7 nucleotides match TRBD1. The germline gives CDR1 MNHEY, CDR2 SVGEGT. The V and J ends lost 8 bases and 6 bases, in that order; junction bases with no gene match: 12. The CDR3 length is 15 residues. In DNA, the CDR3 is TGTGCCAGCCTGGAAATCGACAGGGTTGCCGGGGAGCTGTTTTTT. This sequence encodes CASLEIDRVAGELFF.

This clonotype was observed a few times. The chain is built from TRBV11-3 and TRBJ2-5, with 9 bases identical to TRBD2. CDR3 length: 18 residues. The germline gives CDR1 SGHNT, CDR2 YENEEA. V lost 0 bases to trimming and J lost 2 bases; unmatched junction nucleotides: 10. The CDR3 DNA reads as TGTGCCAGCAGCTTAGACCCCTGCGGTAGCGGGGGACAAGAGACCCAGTACTTC. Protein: CASSLDPCGSGGQETQYF.

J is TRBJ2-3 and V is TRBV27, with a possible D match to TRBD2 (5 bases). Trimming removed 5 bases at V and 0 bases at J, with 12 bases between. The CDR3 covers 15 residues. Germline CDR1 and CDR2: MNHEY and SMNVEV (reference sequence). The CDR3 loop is CASSPGIVSTDTQYF. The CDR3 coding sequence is TGTGCCAGCAGTCCGGGGATCGTTAGCACAGATACGCAGTATTTT.

CDR3 in amino acids: CASALRREETQYF. In DNA, the CDR3 is TGTGCTAGTGCCCTGCGGAGGGAAGAGACCCAGTACTTC. The chain carries TRBV12-5 and TRBJ2-5; tentatively, D is TRBD2 (6 bases). V was cut by 7 bases and J by 3 bases, with 12 bases left in between. CDR1 is LGHNT and CDR2 is FRNRAP in the germline V gene. CDR3 length: 13 residues.

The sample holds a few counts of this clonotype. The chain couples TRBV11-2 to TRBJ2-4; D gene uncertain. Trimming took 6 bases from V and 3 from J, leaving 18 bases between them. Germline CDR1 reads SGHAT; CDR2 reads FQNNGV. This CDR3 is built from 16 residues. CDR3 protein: CASRGYGFLGKNIQYF. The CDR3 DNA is TGTGCCAGCAGGGGATATGGTTTCCTCGGCAAAAACATTCAGTACTTC.

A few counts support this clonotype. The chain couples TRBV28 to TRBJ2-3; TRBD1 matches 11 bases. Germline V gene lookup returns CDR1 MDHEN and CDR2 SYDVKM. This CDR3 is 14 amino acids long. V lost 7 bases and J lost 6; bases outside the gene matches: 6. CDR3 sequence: CASNGQGAADTQYF. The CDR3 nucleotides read TGTGCCAGCAACGGACAGGGGGCAGCGGATACGCAGTATTTT.

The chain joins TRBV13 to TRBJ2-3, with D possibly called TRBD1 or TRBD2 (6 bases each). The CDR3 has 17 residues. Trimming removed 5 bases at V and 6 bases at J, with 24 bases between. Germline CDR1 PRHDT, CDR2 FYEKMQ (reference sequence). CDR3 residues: CASSPQWTGARRDTQYF. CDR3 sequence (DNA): TGTGCCAGCAGCCCCCAATGGACGGGGGCACGACGGGATACGCAGTATTTT.

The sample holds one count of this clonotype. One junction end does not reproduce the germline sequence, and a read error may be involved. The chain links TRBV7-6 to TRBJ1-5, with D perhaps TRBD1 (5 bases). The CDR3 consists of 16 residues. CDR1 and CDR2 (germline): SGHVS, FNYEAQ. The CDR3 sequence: CASSLDPGGRSQPRHF. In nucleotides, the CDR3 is TGTGCCAGCAGCTTAGATCCGGGGGGGAGAAGTCAGCCCCGGCATTTT.

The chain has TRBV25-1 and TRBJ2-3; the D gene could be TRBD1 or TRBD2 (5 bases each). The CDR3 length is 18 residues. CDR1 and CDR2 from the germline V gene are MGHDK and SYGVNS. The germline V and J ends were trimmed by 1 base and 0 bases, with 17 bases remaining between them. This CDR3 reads CASSEWGPPPASTDTQYF. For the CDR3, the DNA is TGTGCCAGCAGTGAATGGGGACCGCCACCCGCCAGCACAGATACGCAGTATTTT.

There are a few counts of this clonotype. The CDR3 DNA reads as TGTGCCAGCAGTTACTCGATGATGTTCGTAGGGGCGCGAGAGACCCAGTACTTC. As protein: CASSYSMMFVGARETQYF. The rearrangement joins TRBV6-2 or TRBV6-3 to TRBJ2-5; tentatively, D is TRBD1 (5 bases). The CDR3 runs 18 residues. CDR1 is MNHEY and CDR2 is SVGEGT in the germline V gene. V was shortened by 0 bases and J by 4 bases, with 21 bases between the two germline ends.

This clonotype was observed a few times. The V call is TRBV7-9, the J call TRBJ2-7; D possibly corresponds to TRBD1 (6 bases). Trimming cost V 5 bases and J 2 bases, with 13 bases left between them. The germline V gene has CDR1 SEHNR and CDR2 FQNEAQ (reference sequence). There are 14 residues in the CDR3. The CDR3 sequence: CASSGTGLTYEQYF. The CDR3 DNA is TGTGCCAGCAGCGGTACAGGGTTAACCTACGAGCAGTACTTC. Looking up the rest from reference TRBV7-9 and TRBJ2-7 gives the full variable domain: DTGVSQNPRHKITKRGQNVTFRCDPISEHNRLYWYRQTLGQGPEFLTYFQNEAQLEKSRLLSDRFSAERPKGSFSTLEIQRTEQGDSAMYLCASSGTGLTYEQYFGPGTRLTVT.

CDR3 region: CASGLATDLNYGYTF. The CDR3 nucleotides are TGTGCTAGTGGTTTGGCCACTGACCTCAACTATGGCTACACCTTC. The genes are TRBV12-5 and TRBJ1-2; no clear D. V lost 1 base, J lost 2 bases, and 11 bases lay in between. Germline CDR1 and CDR2: LGHNT and FRNRAP. The CDR3 sequence is 15 residues long.

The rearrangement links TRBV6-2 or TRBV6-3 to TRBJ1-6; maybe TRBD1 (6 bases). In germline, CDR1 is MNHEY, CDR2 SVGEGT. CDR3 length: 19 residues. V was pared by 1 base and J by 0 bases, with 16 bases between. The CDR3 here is CASSYFDRLWSSYNSPLHF. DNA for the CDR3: TGTGCCAGCAGTTACTTCGACAGGCTGTGGAGCTCCTATAATTCACCCCTCCACTTT.

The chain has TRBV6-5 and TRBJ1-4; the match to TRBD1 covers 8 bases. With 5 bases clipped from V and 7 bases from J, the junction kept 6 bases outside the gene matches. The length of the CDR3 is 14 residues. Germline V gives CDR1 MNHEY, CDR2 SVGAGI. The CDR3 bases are TGTGCCAGCAGTCCGCAGGGGGCGGGTGAAAAACTGTTTTTT. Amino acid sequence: CASSPQGAGEKLFF.

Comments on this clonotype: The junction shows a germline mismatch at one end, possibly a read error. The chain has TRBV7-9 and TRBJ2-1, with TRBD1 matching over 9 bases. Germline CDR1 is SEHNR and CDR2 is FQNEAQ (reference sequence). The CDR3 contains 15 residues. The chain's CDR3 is CASTLPGTGLDEQFF. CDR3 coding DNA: TGTGCCAGCACCTTACCCGGGACAGGGCTCGATGAGCAGTTCTTC.

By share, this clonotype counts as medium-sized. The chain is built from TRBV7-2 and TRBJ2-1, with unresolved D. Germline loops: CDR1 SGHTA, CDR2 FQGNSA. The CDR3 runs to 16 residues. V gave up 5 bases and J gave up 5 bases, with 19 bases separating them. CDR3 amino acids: CASSPAGVSIHNEQFF. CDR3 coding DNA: TGTGCCAGCAGCCCAGCTGGGGTCTCAATCCACAATGAGCAGTTCTTC.

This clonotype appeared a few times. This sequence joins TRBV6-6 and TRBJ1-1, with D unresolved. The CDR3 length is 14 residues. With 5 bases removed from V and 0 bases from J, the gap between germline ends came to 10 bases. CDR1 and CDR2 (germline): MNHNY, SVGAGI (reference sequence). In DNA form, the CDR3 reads TGTGCCAGCAGTGGACTGTCCATGAACACTGAAGCTTTCTTT. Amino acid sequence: CASSGLSMNTEAFF.

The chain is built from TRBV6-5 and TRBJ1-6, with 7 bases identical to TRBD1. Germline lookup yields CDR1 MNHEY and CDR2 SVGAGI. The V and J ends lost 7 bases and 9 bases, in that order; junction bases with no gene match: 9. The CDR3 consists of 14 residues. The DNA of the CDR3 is TGTGCCAGCAACGCAAGACAGGGAACTTCACCCCTCCACTTT. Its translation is CASNARQGTSPLHF.

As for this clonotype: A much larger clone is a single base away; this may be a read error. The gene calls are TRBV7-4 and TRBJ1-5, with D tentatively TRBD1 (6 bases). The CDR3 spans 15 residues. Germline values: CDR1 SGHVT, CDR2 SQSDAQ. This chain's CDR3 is CVSGPGDVRNQPQHF. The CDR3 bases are TGTGTCAGCGGTCCAGGGGATGTTAGGAATCAGCCCCAGCATTTT.

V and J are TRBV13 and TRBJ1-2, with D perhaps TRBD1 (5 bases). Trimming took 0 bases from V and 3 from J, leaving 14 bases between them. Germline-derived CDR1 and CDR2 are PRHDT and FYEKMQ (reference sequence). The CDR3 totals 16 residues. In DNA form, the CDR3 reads TGTGCCAGCAGCTTAGGAGGCGGGGGAACTTACTATGGCTACACCTTC. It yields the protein CASSLGGGGTYYGYTF.

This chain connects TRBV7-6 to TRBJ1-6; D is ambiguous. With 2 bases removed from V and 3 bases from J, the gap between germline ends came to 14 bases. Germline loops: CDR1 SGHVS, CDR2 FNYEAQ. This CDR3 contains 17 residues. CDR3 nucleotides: TGTGCCAGCAGCTTAAACCCCAAGGGATACTATAATTCACCCCTCCACTTT. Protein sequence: CASSLNPKGYYNSPLHF.

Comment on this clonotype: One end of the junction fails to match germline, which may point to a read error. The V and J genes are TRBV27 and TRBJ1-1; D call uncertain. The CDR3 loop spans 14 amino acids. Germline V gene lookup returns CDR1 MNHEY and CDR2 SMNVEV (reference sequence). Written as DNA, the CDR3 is TGTGCCAACAGTTTTGGGGTGGGGAACACTGAAGCTTTCTTT. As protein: CANSFGVGNTEAFF.